This passage covers 12 T cell receptor beta chains from one sample sequenced in a study of blood T cell repertoires in COVID-19. The assay was immunoSEQ multiplex PCR, and TCRdb's table has in-frame clones only and misses some. Of 100,000 to 150,000 clones in the sample, approximately 80% were seen once. Source material: peripheral blood. These receptors all come from a man between 60 and 75 years old with acute or convalescent COVID-19.

V is TRBV15 and J is TRBJ2-7; 13 nucleotides match TRBD2. The CDR3 is 17 residues long. V gave up 1 base and J gave up 0 bases; unmatched junction bases: 3. The germline gives CDR1 LNHNV, CDR2 YYDKDF (reference sequence). CDR3 residues: CATSRGLAGGPSYEQYF. CDR3 coding DNA: TGTGCCACCAGCAGAGGACTAGCGGGAGGACCCTCCTACGAGCAGTACTTC.

The chain employs TRBV5-1 and TRBJ2-7; the match to TRBD1 covers 7 bases. V dropped 4 bases and J dropped 5; count of bases not matched to a gene: 9. The germline V gene encodes CDR1 SGHRS and CDR2 YFSETQ. This CDR3 contains 14 residues. DNA of the CDR3: TGCGCCAGCAGCCCCCGACAGGGTTTCCACGAGCAGTACTTC. Amino acid sequence: CASSPRQGFHEQYF. The whole variable domain, filled in from reference TRBV5-1 and TRBJ2-7, reads KAGVTQTPRYLIKTRGQQVTLSCSPISGHRSVSWYQQTPGQGLQFLFEYFSETQRNKGNFPGRFSGRQFSNSRSEMNVSTLELGDSALYLCASSPRQGFHEQYFGPGTRLTVT.

The V call is TRBV10-2, the J call TRBJ2-3; TRBD1 agrees at 12 bases. The J segment lost 6 bases and the V segment lost 3 bases, leaving 7 bases of the junction unmatched. Germline CDR1 and CDR2: WSHSY and SAAADI. The CDR3 is 16 amino acids. The CDR3 here is CASSDGGQGATDTQYF. Here the CDR3 DNA reads TGCGCCAGCAGTGATGGGGGACAGGGGGCAACGGATACGCAGTATTTT.

The V gene is TRBV5-1, the J gene TRBJ2-3; 10 bases map to TRBD2. The germline V gene encodes CDR1 SGHRS and CDR2 YFSETQ. This CDR3 spans 15 amino acids. The trim removed 4 bases at V and 4 bases at J, leaving 6 bases unmatched. The CDR3 bases are TGCGCCAGCAGCACCCTAGCGGGAGTACCAGATACGCAGTATTTT. The encoded protein is CASSTLAGVPDTQYF.

The rearrangement links TRBV9 to TRBJ2-3; 7 bases agree with TRBD2. The CDR3 consists of 18 residues. CDR1 is SGDLS and CDR2 is YYNGEE in the germline V gene. Trimming removed 3 bases from V and 3 bases from J; junction bases left unmatched: 16. This chain's CDR3 is CASSARFGEGRGTDTQYF. CDR3 sequence (DNA): TGTGCCAGCAGCGCCCGCTTTGGGGAGGGCCGGGGGACAGATACGCAGTATTTT.

This chain uses TRBV5-4 with TRBJ2-1; 7 bases are a match to TRBD2. Trimming removed 1 base from V and 7 bases from J; junction bases left unmatched: 8. CDR1 and CDR2 from the germline V gene are SGHNT and YYREEE (reference sequence). There are 15 residues in the CDR3. For the CDR3, the DNA is TGTGCCAGCAGCTTGCCTCGCGGGAGTTCAAATGAGCAGTTCTTC. Its protein is CASSLPRGSSNEQFF.

This rearrangement joins TRBV3-1 (or the pseudogene TRBV3-2) to TRBJ1-5; 8 bases fit TRBD1. The germline gives CDR1 LGHDT, CDR2 YNNKEL (reference sequence). The V and J ends lost 4 bases and 7 bases, in that order; junction bases with no gene match: 9. The CDR3 length is 15 residues. CDR3 sequence: CASSLRTGSGQPQHF. CDR3 DNA sequence: TGTGCCAGCAGCCTGCGGACAGGGAGTGGGCAGCCCCAGCATTTT.

This clone has more than one count but fewer than ten. V usage is TRBV7-3 and J usage is TRBJ1-6; perhaps TRBD1 as D (6 bases). CDR3 length: 15 residues. V shed 2 bases and J shed 7 bases, with 12 bases lying between them. Germline-derived CDR1 and CDR2 are SGHTA and FQGTGA. The CDR3 protein is CASSLLAQGNSPLHF. For the CDR3, the DNA is TGTGCCAGCAGCTTACTGGCGCAGGGGAATTCACCCCTCCACTTT.

The chain links TRBV10-3 to TRBJ2-5; TRBD2 is a possible D gene (5 bases). CDR1 and CDR2 (germline): ENHRY, SYGVKD. This CDR3 contains 13 residues. The ends were cut back, 6 bases at V and 0 bases at J, with 8 bases in the middle. The CDR3 nucleotides are TGTGCCATCAGATCTAGCAACCAAGAGACCCAGTACTTC. Protein: CAIRSSNQETQYF.

V gene TRBV6-5 combines with J gene TRBJ2-2, with D perhaps TRBD1 (6 bases). CDR1 and CDR2 (germline): MNHEY, SVGAGI. The CDR3 is 14 residues long. V lost 5 bases, J lost 1 base, and 8 bases lay in between. DNA for the CDR3: TGTGCCAGCAGTAACAGGGTGAACACCGGGGAGCTGTTTTTT. Translating it yields CASSNRVNTGELFF.

The chain combines TRBV3-1 (or the pseudogene TRBV3-2) with TRBJ2-1, with unresolved D. The V gene lost 4 bases and the J gene lost 1 base, with 20 bases spanning the gap. Per the germline V gene, CDR1 is LGHDT and CDR2 is YNNKEL (reference sequence). There are 18 residues in the CDR3. CDR3 amino acids: CASSLNGVESVSYNEQFF. The CDR3 bases are TGTGCCAGCAGCCTTAACGGAGTTGAGAGCGTGTCCTACAATGAGCAGTTCTTC.

V gene TRBV15 combines with J gene TRBJ2-6, with unresolved D. The CDR3 loop spans 15 amino acids. Between the trimmed V and J ends, which lost 1 base and 2 bases, there was a span of 6 bases. Germline V gene sequence: CDR1 LNHNV, CDR2 YYDKDF (reference sequence). CDR3 region: CATSRGQAGANVLTF. DNA for the CDR3: TGTGCCACCAGCAGAGGACAAGCTGGGGCCAACGTCCTGACTTTC. Complete variable domain (other parts from reference TRBV15 and TRBJ2-6): DAMVIQNPRYQVTQFGKPVTLSCSQTLNHNVMYWYQQKSSQAPKLLFHYYDKDFNNEADTPDNFQSRRPNTSFCFLDIRSPGLGDTAMYLCATSRGQAGANVLTFGAGSRLTVL.